This TCR beta chain was observed in a study of cytomegalovirus exposure and HLA in healthy donors. This clone was observed a few times. Its antigen is unknown. This CDR3 is built from 13 residues. The V gene end was trimmed by 5 bases and the J gene end by 4 bases; junction bases not matched to a gene: 2. Germline lookup yields CDR1 MNHEY and CDR2 SVGAGI. The PCR ran on 60 Vbeta and 13 Jbeta primers. Some clones are missing from TCRdb's copy, which holds only in-frame ones; the method was immunoSEQ multiplex PCR. The table lists about 160,000 clones, over 60% of them singletons, with about 0.91% in the top ten. General observations from the study: Later analysis showed most CMV-associated TCR beta chains appearing HLA-restricted.

J is TRBJ1-2 and V is TRBV6-5, with 9 bases lining up with TRBD1. What was sequenced was PBMCs. This sequence originates from a woman in her fifties or sixties in good health and CMV-seropositive. The CDR3 sequence is CASSTGGPYGYTF. CDR3 nucleotides: TGTGCCAGCAGTACAGGGGGCCCCTATGGCTACACCTTC.